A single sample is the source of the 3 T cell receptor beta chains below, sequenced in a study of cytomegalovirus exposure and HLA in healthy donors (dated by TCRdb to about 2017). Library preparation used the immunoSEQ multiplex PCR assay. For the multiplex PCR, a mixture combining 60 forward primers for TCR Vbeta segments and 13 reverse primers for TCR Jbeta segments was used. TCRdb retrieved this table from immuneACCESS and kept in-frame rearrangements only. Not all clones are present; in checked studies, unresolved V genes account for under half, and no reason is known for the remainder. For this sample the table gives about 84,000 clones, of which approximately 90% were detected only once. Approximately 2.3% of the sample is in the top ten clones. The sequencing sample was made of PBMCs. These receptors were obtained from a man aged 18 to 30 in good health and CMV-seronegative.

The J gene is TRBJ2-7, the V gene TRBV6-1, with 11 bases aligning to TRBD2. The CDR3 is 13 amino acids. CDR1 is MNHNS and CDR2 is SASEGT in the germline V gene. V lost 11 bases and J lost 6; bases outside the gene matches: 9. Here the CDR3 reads CACWGLAAGEQYF. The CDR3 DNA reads TGTGCCTGCTGGGGACTAGCGGCTGGCGAGCAGTACTTC.

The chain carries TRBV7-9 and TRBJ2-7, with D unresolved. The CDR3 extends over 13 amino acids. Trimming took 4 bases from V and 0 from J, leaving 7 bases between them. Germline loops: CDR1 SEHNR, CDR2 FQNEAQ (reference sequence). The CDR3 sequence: CASSSKSSYEQYF. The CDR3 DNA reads TGTGCCAGCAGCTCAAAGAGCTCCTACGAGCAGTACTTC. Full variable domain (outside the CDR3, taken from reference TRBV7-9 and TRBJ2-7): DTGVSQNPRHKITKRGQNVTFRCDPISEHNRLYWYRQTLGQGPEFLTYFQNEAQLEKSRLLSDRFSAERPKGSFSTLEIQRTEQGDSAMYLCASSSKSSYEQYFGPGTRLTVT.

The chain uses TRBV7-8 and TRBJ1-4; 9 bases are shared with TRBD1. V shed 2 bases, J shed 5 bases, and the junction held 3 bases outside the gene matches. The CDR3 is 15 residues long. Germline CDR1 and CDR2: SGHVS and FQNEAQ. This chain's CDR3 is CASSLPGTGNEKLFF. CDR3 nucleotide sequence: TGTGCCAGCAGCTTACCCGGGACAGGGAATGAAAAACTGTTTTTT.